This T cell receptor (beta chain) was sequenced for a study of cytomegalovirus exposure and HLA in healthy donors. Overall study findings and caveats: Presence/absence analysis assumed near-uniform sequencing depth across donors. Per published reports, the classifier diagnosed cytomegalovirus status with high specificity and sensitivity.

The study ran its PCR with 60 Vbeta and 13 Jbeta primers. TCRdb's copy holds only in-frame clones and misses some; the assay was immunoSEQ multiplex PCR. The sample includes roughly 90,000 clones, less than 85% of them seen just once. With respect to this clone: Antigen specificity is unknown.

Germline CDR1 MNHEY, CDR2 SMNVEV (reference sequence). V dropped 2 bases and J dropped 6; count of bases not matched to a gene: 4. The CDR3 runs to 14 residues. The sequenced sample was PBMCs. The chain is built from TRBV27 and TRBJ2-1, with 7 bases lining up with TRBD2. The sequence was obtained from a man between 18 and 29 years old in good health and CMV-seronegative. The CDR3 nucleotides are TGTGCCAGCAGTTTAACGGGCGGGGGCAATGAGCAGTTCTTC. Translated: CASSLTGGGNEQFF.